This passage covers 9 T cell receptor beta chains from one sample sequenced in a study of T cell responses to AZD1222 COVID-19 vaccine. Clones were sequenced by immunoSEQ multiplex PCR, and TCRdb holds only the in-frame ones, with some missing. The sample has roughly 99,000 clones; roughly nine tenths are singletons. The input for sequencing was peripheral blood, taken on day 0 of AZD1222 vaccination. These receptors all stem from an adult in good health.

The chain has TRBV11-2 and TRBJ2-1, with TRBD2 matching 8 bases. The CDR3 loop spans 17 amino acids. The V and J ends lost 8 bases and 6 bases, in that order; junction bases with no gene match: 18. Germline-derived CDR1 and CDR2 are SGHAT and FQNNGV. Here the CDR3 reads CASGGLANYPFANEQFF. CDR3 bases: TGTGCCAGCGGAGGACTAGCCAACTACCCTTTCGCCAATGAGCAGTTCTTC.

The chain joins TRBV30 to TRBJ2-3; D not resolved. V was cut by 0 bases and J by 0 bases, with 7 bases left in between. There are 14 residues in the CDR3. The germline V gene has CDR1 GTSNPN and CDR2 SVGIG (reference sequence). The CDR3 DNA reads as TGTGCCTGGAGTGTACTGGATAGCACAGATACGCAGTATTTT. This gives the protein CAWSVLDSTDTQYF.

The rearrangement links TRBV2 to TRBJ1-2; D possibly corresponds to TRBD1 (5 bases). The CDR3 is made up of 15 amino acids. Germline CDR1 SNHLY, CDR2 FYNNEI. Trimming took off 6 bases at V and 10 bases at J, with 24 bases between the two ends. CDR3 DNA: TGTGCCAGCAGCCCAAGGCTATCACGGGACCGTTTCTACACCTTC. Residues: CASSPRLSRDRFYTF.

V is TRBV7-2 and J is TRBJ2-7, with TRBD1 matching 12 bases. The CDR3 contains 16 residues. The J segment lost 7 bases and the V segment lost 1 base, leaving 8 bases of the junction unmatched. CDR1 and CDR2 from the germline V gene are SGHTA and FQGNSA. DNA of the CDR3: TGTGCCAGCAGCTTAGGTCCCGGGACAGGGGGCAATGAGCAGTACTTC. Residues: CASSLGPGTGGNEQYF.

V usage is TRBV27 and J usage is TRBJ2-5; the match to TRBD1 covers 10 bases. V was pared by 4 bases and J by 5 bases, with 4 bases of the junction left unmatched. The CDR3 spans 14 residues. CDR1 and CDR2 from the germline V gene are MNHEY and SMNVEV (reference sequence). This CDR3 is CASSSTGGLETQYF. In DNA form, the CDR3 reads TGTGCCAGCAGTTCGACAGGGGGCTTGGAGACCCAGTACTTC.

The chain carries TRBV28 and TRBJ2-7; 12 nucleotides line up with TRBD2. V was pared by 4 bases and J by 0 bases, with 4 bases of the junction left unmatched. Germline-derived CDR1 and CDR2 are MDHEN and SYDVKM. There are 16 residues in the CDR3. CDR3 nucleotide sequence: TGTGCCAGCAGTTCCCCGACTAGCGGGAGCTCCTACGAGCAGTACTTC. This gives the protein CASSSPTSGSSYEQYF. Based on the CDR3 plus reference TRBV28 and TRBJ2-7, the full variable domain is DVKVTQSSRYLVKRTGEKVFLECVQDMDHENMFWYRQDPGLGLRLIYFSYDVKMKEKGDIPEGYSVSREKKERFSLILESASTNQTSMYLCASSSPTSGSSYEQYFGPGTRLTVT.

The genes are TRBV30 and TRBJ2-2, with D uncertain. Germline CDR1 and CDR2: GTSNPN and SVGIG (reference sequence). Trimming left V 2 bases short and J 8 bases short, with 18 bases between. The CDR3 contains 15 residues. The CDR3 nucleotides are TGTGCCTGGAGTTGGTCAGCTGCCGCGGAAGGGGAGCTGTTTTTT. This translates into CAWSWSAAAEGELFF.

This clone was picked up one time. J is TRBJ2-2 and V is TRBV30; 8 bases fit TRBD1. V gave up 1 base and J gave up 3 bases; unmatched junction bases: 7. The CDR3 consists of 16 residues. The germline CDR1 and CDR2 sequences are GTSNPN and SVGIG (reference sequence). As DNA, the CDR3 is TGTGCCTGGAGTGGACAGGGGAATATGGACACCGGGGAGCTGTTTTTT. Translating gives CAWSGQGNMDTGELFF.

The V and J genes are TRBV5-5 and TRBJ1-3, with D unclear. The V gene lost 0 bases and the J gene lost 0 bases, with 7 bases spanning the gap. Germline lookup yields CDR1 SGHKS and CDR2 YYEKEE (reference sequence). There are 15 residues in the CDR3. CDR3 sequence: CASSLVLLSGNTIYF. CDR3 DNA sequence: TGTGCCAGCAGCTTGGTCCTCCTCTCTGGAAACACCATATATTTT. Variable domain in full (rest from reference TRBV5-5 and TRBJ1-3): DAGVTQSPTHLIKTRGQQVTLRCSPISGHKSVSWYQQVLGQGPQFIFQYYEKEERGRGNFPDRFSARQFPNYSSELNVNALLLGDSALYLCASSLVLLSGNTIYFGEGSWLTVV.